A selection of T cell receptor beta chains follows, all from one sample in a study of Graves' ophthalmopathy and Graves' hyperthyroidism. TCRdb analysed the multiplex PCR reads with MiXCR anew, one entry per CDR3 protein. The sample contains some 380,000 distinct CDR3 sequences, roughly 14% of which appear only once. Sequenced material: peripheral blood. The origin of the receptors is a woman aged 18-29 years with stable Graves' hyperthyroidism. Each CDR3 is given with its conserved first and last residue. The order of the fields is V gene, J gene, D gene, clone size, CDR3 DNA, CDR3 protein. A D gene is named only where the DNA matches it firmly. The size entry is marked missing in some rows and otherwise reads once, few, many or a size class.

>TRBV5-1|TRBJ1-5|TRBD1|NA
TGCGCCAGCAGCTCCGGACAGGGTTTCAATCAGCCCCAGCATTTT
CASSSGQGFNQPQHF
>TRBV6-1|TRBJ2-7|TRBD2|many
TGTGCCAGCAGCAGGTCTGGGGGGGGGACCTACGAGCAGTACTTC
CASSRSGGGTYEQYF
>TRBV5-1|TRBJ1-1|TRBD1|NA
TGCGCCAGCAGCTTGGGCGTACAGACAGGGGGAACTGAAGCTTTCTTT
CASSLGVQTGGTEAFF
>TRBV28|TRBJ2-2|NA|many
TGTGCCAGCAGTCGGGCTGGGGACACCGGGGAGCTGTTTTTT
CASSRAGDTGELFF
>TRBV18|TRBJ2-4|TRBD1|many
TGTGCCAGTACCGGGGACAGTTTAAACATTCAGTACTTC
CASTGDSLNIQYF
>TRBV24-1|TRBJ2-7|NA|many
TGTGCCACCAGTGAGGGGGATAGCGAGCAGTACTTC
CATSEGDSEQYF
>TRBV12-3/TRBV12-4|TRBJ1-1|TRBD1|many
TGTGCCAGCGGCACCGGGACAGACACTGAAGCTTTCTTT
CASGTGTDTEAFF
>TRBV15|TRBJ2-2|NA|many
TGTGCCACCAGCCCATCTAGGGGGGTTCACACCGGGGAGCTGTTTTTT
CATSPSRGVHTGELFF
>TRBV25-1|TRBJ2-2|NA|many
TGTGCCAGCGAATACTTTGGAACCGGGGAGCTGTTTTTT
CASEYFGTGELFF
>TRBV2|TRBJ1-5|NA|NA
TGTGCCAGCAGTGAAGGCTTGGGCAGCAAGAATCAGCCCCAGCATTTT
CASSEGLGSKNQPQHF
>TRBV10-3|TRBJ1-1|NA|many
TGTGCCATCACCGTGACAGAAAACACTGAAGCTTTCTTT
CAITVTENTEAFF
>TRBV12-5|TRBJ1-1|NA|many
TGTGCTAGTGGCTTCGACGAGGACACTGAAGCTTTCTTT
CASGFDEDTEAFF
>TRBV12-3/TRBV12-4|TRBJ1-2|NA|many
TGTGCCAGCAGTTTAACAGGGTGGCATGGCTACACCTTC
CASSLTGWHGYTF
>TRBV13|TRBJ1-1|TRBD1|few
TGTGCCAGCAGCTTATGGGGACAGGGGGACACTGAAGCTTTCTTT
CASSLWGQGDTEAFF
>TRBV11-2|TRBJ1-1|NA|NA
TGTGCCAGCAGCTTAGATTTCAGCAGGGCGACTGAAGCTTTCTTT
CASSLDFSRATEAFF
>TRBV7-6|TRBJ1-5|NA|many
TGTGCCAGCAGGGTGGTGGGGAGCTTGTATAGCAATCAGCCCCAGCATTTT
CASRVVGSLYSNQPQHF
>TRBV28|TRBJ1-5|NA|many
TGTGCCAGCAGTTTCGGGGTAGGGGCATATAGCAATCAGCCCCAGCATTTT
CASSFGVGAYSNQPQHF
>TRBV6-2/TRBV6-3|TRBJ1-2|NA|many
TGTGCCAGCAGTTCCTCCGGGACCCGCTATGGCTACACCTTC
CASSSSGTRYGYTF
>TRBV6-1|TRBJ1-2|NA|many
TGTGCCAGCAGTGAAGAGGTCAGAAACTATGGCTACACCTTC
CASSEEVRNYGYTF
>TRBV10-3|TRBJ1-1|NA|many
TGTGCCGTTCACTCTAACACTGAAGCTTTCTTT
CAVHSNTEAFF
>TRBV18|TRBJ1-3|NA|NA
TGTGCCAGCTCGGCCGGAGGGACTGGAAACACCATATATTTT
CASSAGGTGNTIYF
>TRBV20-1|TRBJ1-2|TRBD1|many
TGCAGTGCTATGGGCCCCCCGGGACAGGGGAAAGATGGCTACACCTTC
CSAMGPPGQGKDGYTF
>TRBV6-5|TRBJ2-2|TRBD2|few
TGTGCCAGCAGTTACGGACTAGCGGGCACCGGGGAGCTGTTTTTT
CASSYGLAGTGELFF
>TRBV20-1|TRBJ1-1|NA|many
TGCAGTGCTACCTTGGACGGGATGAACACTGAAGCTTTCTTT
CSATLDGMNTEAFF
>TRBV7-6|TRBJ2-7|NA|many
TGTGCCAGCAGCTTAAACCCGGGATCCGCTGGCGAGCAGTACTTC
CASSLNPGSAGEQYF
>TRBV20-1|TRBJ2-7|NA|many
TGCAGTGCTAGAGATAGGGTCGAGCAGTACTTC
CSARDRVEQYF
>TRBV27|TRBJ1-2|TRBD1|many
TGTGCCAGCAGAGGTACCCGGGACAGGAGTTTCTATGGCTACACCTTC
CASRGTRDRSFYGYTF
>TRBV6-2/TRBV6-3|TRBJ1-2|NA|many
TGTGCCAGCAGTTACGTCTTTTCATCTAGTAATGGCTACACCTTC
CASSYVFSSSNGYTF
>TRBV6-5|TRBJ2-7|NA|many
TGTGCCAGCAGTTACACGACCGGGACCTCGGGCGAGCAGTACTTC
CASSYTTGTSGEQYF
>TRBV5-5|TRBJ2-7|TRBD1|NA
TGTGCCAGCAGCTTGATCGGGACAGTATCCTACGAGCAGTACTTC
CASSLIGTVSYEQYF
>TRBV2|TRBJ1-2|NA|many
TGTGCCAGCAGGACCGGGGACACCAAGACCTTC
CASRTGDTKTF
>TRBV6-1|TRBJ1-2|NA|many
TGTGCCAGCAGGGAAACAGGGATCTATGGCTACACCTTC
CASRETGIYGYTF
>TRBV12-3/TRBV12-4|TRBJ1-5|NA|many
TGTGCCAGCAGTTTCGGCAGGGTGGGTCAGCCCCAGCATTTT
CASSFGRVGQPQHF
>TRBV6-5|TRBJ2-2|TRBD1|NA
TGTGCCAGCAGTTACGGGCGAACAGGGGAGAATTCCGGGGAGCTGTTTTTT
CASSYGRTGENSGELFF
>TRBV2|TRBJ1-5|NA|many
TGTGCCAGCAGTGAGGCAGTAAGCCGGCAGCCCCAGCATTTT
CASSEAVSRQPQHF
>TRBV6-1|TRBJ2-6|NA|many
TGTGCCAGCAGTGAAGAGGAGGGATCGCCTGGGGCCAACGTCCTGACTTTC
CASSEEEGSPGANVLTF
>TRBV6-5|TRBJ2-7|TRBD1|many
TGTGCCAGCAGTTTGTCCAGGGGGCCCTACGAGCAGTACTTC
CASSLSRGPYEQYF
>TRBV20-1|TRBJ2-7|NA|NA
TGCAGTGCTGGTGCTAGAGAGCAGTACTTC
CSAGAREQYF
>TRBV14|TRBJ2-5|TRBD1|many
TGTGCCAGCAGCCAGAAGGACAGGGGCATTCCTGGAGAGACCCAGTACTTC
CASSQKDRGIPGETQYF
>TRBV4-1|TRBJ1-1|NA|many
TGCGCCAGCAGCTCACTTGGAGGGATGAACACTGAAGCTTTCTTT
CASSSLGGMNTEAFF
>TRBV12-3/TRBV12-4|TRBJ2-3|NA|many
TGTGCCAGCAGCCAAATAGAGGGAGATACGCAGTATTTT
CASSQIEGDTQYF
>TRBV5-1|TRBJ1-1|TRBD1|many
TGCGCCAGCAGCTCAGGACAGGGGGCTCAGGACACTGAAGCTTTCTTT
CASSSGQGAQDTEAFF
>TRBV7-2|TRBJ2-1|NA|many
TGTGCCAGCAGCTTAGGAATGTACAATGAGCAGTTCTTC
CASSLGMYNEQFF
>TRBV7-8|TRBJ2-7|NA|many
TGTGCCAGCAGCTTACCCGGGGCAGGCGGCTACGAGCAGTACTTC
CASSLPGAGGYEQYF
>TRBV19|TRBJ1-6|TRBD1|many
TGTGCCAGTGCCCCCGGGACAGGGGGCCGTCGGCGCCTCCACTTT
CASAPGTGGRRRLHF
>TRBV19|TRBJ2-2|NA|few
TGTGCCAGTTTCCTCGGGAACACCGGGGAGCTGTTTTTT
CASFLGNTGELFF
>TRBV5-1|TRBJ1-1|TRBD1|many
TGCGCCAGCGCCCGGGACAGGGACACTGAAGCTTTCTTT
CASARDRDTEAFF
>TRBV2|TRBJ2-5|NA|NA
TGTGCCAGCAGGAGTGACAGCCTCCCGCCAAAGACCCAGTACTTC
CASRSDSLPPKTQYF
>TRBV2|TRBJ2-5|NA|many
TGTGCCAGCAGTCCAGACTGGGCCCAAGAGACCCAGTACTTC
CASSPDWAQETQYF
>TRBV4-1|TRBJ2-7|NA|NA
TGCGCCAGCAGCCAAGGGGCCAGGGGGGGCAGGGATTCCTACGAGCAGTACTTC
CASSQGARGGRDSYEQYF
>TRBV6-1|TRBJ2-7|NA|few
TGTGCCAGCAGTGAGGTCCGGGATCCCTACGAGCAGTACTTC
CASSEVRDPYEQYF
>TRBV12-3/TRBV12-4|TRBJ1-2|NA|NA
TGCGCCAGCAGTTCAGGGCTAATCTATGGCTTCACCTTC
CASSSGLIYGFTF
>TRBV28|TRBJ1-1|NA|NA
TGTGCCAGCAGCCCCTCCCACAGGGCAAACACTGAAGCTTTCTTT
CASSPSHRANTEAFF
>TRBV12-3/TRBV12-4|TRBJ1-3|NA|many
TGTGCCAGCAGTCCCTATACCGGAGGAAACACCATATATTTT
CASSPYTGGNTIYF
>TRBV6-5|TRBJ1-2|NA|many
TGTGCCAGCAGTTACGCAGCGACCGCTATGGGCTACACCTTC
CASSYAATAMGYTF
>TRBV7-2|TRBJ1-6|NA|many
TGTGCCAGCAGCTTAGCTGCCAGAAATTCACCCCTCCACTTT
CASSLAARNSPLHF
>TRBV12-3/TRBV12-4|TRBJ1-1|NA|many
TGTGCCAGCAGTTCTTCAAATGGTAACACTGAAGCTTTCTTT
CASSSSNGNTEAFF
>TRBV18|TRBJ1-2|NA|few
TGTGCCAGCTCACCACCCATCGGTGGCTACACCTTC
CASSPPIGGYTF
>TRBV12-5|TRBJ1-2|TRBD1|many
TGTGCTAGTGGTTTCGGACAGGGCGGCTATGGCTACACCTTC
CASGFGQGGYGYTF
>TRBV29-1|TRBJ2-5|TRBD1|many
TGCAGCGTGGATCAGGGGGCCCAAGAGACCCAGTACTTC
CSVDQGAQETQYF